This TCR beta chain stems from a study of OX40 agonist ivuxolimab in advanced cancers. Clones were sequenced by immunoSEQ multiplex PCR, and TCRdb holds only the in-frame ones, with some missing. This sample has approximately 27,000 clones, with about 88% found just once. This CDR3 spans 15 amino acids. V was clipped by 0 bases and J by 0 bases, with 7 bases between them. The germline V gene encodes CDR1 SGDLS and CDR2 YYNGEE. The chain recombines TRBV9 with TRBJ1-5; D not certain. The sequencing used CD4+ or CD8+ T cells sorted from blood, collected in a trial of the OX40 agonist ivuxolimab. The TCR comes from an adult with an advanced solid tumor such as melanoma, head and neck, liver or kidney cancer. CDR3 coding DNA: TGTGCCAGCAGCGTAGGGGCGCATAGCAATCAGCCCCAGCATTTT. Translating gives CASSVGAHSNQPQHF.